Listed here are 26 T cell receptor beta chains from one sample, sequenced in a study of T-cell memory formation after mild COVID-19. TCRdb redid the calling of the 5' RACE reads with MiXCR, one entry per CDR3 protein. Of some 190,000 distinct CDR3 sequences listed, approximately 16% are singletons. Sequenced sample: PBMCs or a T cell subset sorted from them (not recorded which). These receptors originate from an adult woman who had mild COVID-19 (a few samples of this study predate the infection). Cell type and time point are not known.

The genes are TRBV5-6 and TRBJ1-1; 8 bases align to TRBD1. V shed 3 bases and J 5 bases; nucleotides not matched to a gene: 18. The germline V gene encodes CDR1 SGHDT and CDR2 YYEEEE. The CDR3 is 18 amino acids. The CDR3 sequence is CASSYEATGVKGETEAFF. DNA of the CDR3: TGTGCCAGCAGCTACGAAGCGACAGGGGTGAAGGGGGAGACTGAAGCTTTCTTT.

This clonotype was detected a few times. The chain combines TRBV7-9 with TRBJ2-2, with D uncertain. With 2 bases removed from V and 1 base from J, the gap between germline ends came to 11 bases. Germline V gene lookup returns CDR1 SEHNR and CDR2 FQNEAQ (reference sequence). This CDR3 is 16 amino acids long. CDR3 sequence: CASSLIGRQNTGELFF. Written as DNA, the CDR3 is TGTGCCAGCAGCTTAATCGGACGCCAGAACACCGGGGAGCTGTTTTTT.

V usage is TRBV6-2 or TRBV6-3 and J usage is TRBJ2-7, with a weak D call TRBD1 (6 bases). V was pared by 5 bases and J by 1 base, with 21 bases between. Germline assignment: CDR1 MNHEY and CDR2 SVGEGT. The CDR3 has 17 residues. The CDR3 is CASSASYRATLSYEQYF. The CDR3 bases are TGTGCCAGCAGTGCTTCCTACAGGGCCACCCTTTCCTACGAGCAGTACTTC.

The rearrangement uses TRBV20-1 and TRBJ2-3; TRBD2 matches 13 bases. The trim removed 5 bases at V and 2 bases at J, leaving 4 bases unmatched. The CDR3 totals 15 residues. The germline gives CDR1 DFQATT, CDR2 SNEGSKA (reference sequence). CDR3: CSALGLAGVTDTQYF. The CDR3 nucleotides read TGCAGTGCTTTAGGACTAGCGGGGGTCACAGATACGCAGTATTTT.

The gene calls are TRBV29-1 and TRBJ1-1; TRBD1 is a possible D gene (5 bases). The V gene lost 6 bases and the J gene lost 4 bases, with 12 bases spanning the gap. The CDR3 has 12 amino acids. CDR1 is SQVTM, CDR2 ANQGSEA, per germline. The CDR3 spells CSVQGGSTEAFF. CDR3 DNA sequence: TGCAGCGTCCAGGGTGGGAGCACTGAAGCTTTCTTT.

This clonotype occurred a few times. The rearrangement uses TRBV6-2 or TRBV6-3 and TRBJ2-5; 9 bases map to TRBD1. The CDR3 runs 15 residues. V trimming: 6 bases; J trimming: 7 bases; junction bases outside the gene matches: 12. The germline V gene encodes CDR1 MNHEY and CDR2 SVGEGT. The CDR3 nucleotides read TGTGCCAGCAGAGAACCGGGACAGGGTAGGGGGACCCAGTACTTC. Translation gives CASREPGQGRGTQYF.

This clonotype showed up just a few times. V usage is TRBV11-2 and J usage is TRBJ2-3; 13 bases line up with TRBD2. Trimming took 5 bases from V and 4 from J; bases not matched to a gene: 15. The CDR3 is made up of 19 amino acids. Germline loops: CDR1 SGHAT, CDR2 FQNNGV. The chain's CDR3 is CASSPLGITSGRASDTQYF. CDR3 DNA sequence: TGTGCCAGCAGCCCGTTGGGGATTACTAGCGGGAGGGCCTCAGATACGCAGTATTTT.

The chain recombines TRBV12-3 or TRBV12-4 with TRBJ1-1, with 7 bases identical to TRBD1. V lost 1 base, J lost 6 bases, and 11 bases stayed unmatched. The length of the CDR3 is 16 residues. The CDR3 bases are TGTGCCAGCAGTTTAGGGTCCGAGGGGGCGGAGGCTGAAGCTTTCTTT. Translation: CASSLGSEGAEAEAFF.

This clonotype was seen a few times. The chain employs TRBV6-1 and TRBJ2-6, with D possibly matching TRBD1 (5 bases). Per the germline V gene, CDR1 is MNHNS and CDR2 is SASEGT. V shed 7 bases and J shed 14 bases, with 15 bases lying between them. The CDR3 consists of 12 residues. In DNA form, the CDR3 reads TGTGCCAGCACCCTCCCGGCAGGGATCCTGACTTTC. It specifies CASTLPAGILTF.

The rearrangement links TRBV24-1 to TRBJ2-7; 9 bases match TRBD1. V trimming: 12 bases; J trimming: 3 bases; junction bases outside the gene matches: 8. The CDR3 has 13 amino acids. The germline CDR1 and CDR2 sequences are KGHDR and SFDVKD. In nucleotides, the CDR3 is TGTGCCCGCCCCGGGACAGGGATCTACGAGCAGTACTTC. Translating gives CARPGTGIYEQYF.

This clonotype was picked up a small number of times. V and J are TRBV6-5 and TRBJ2-5; 12 bases are a match to TRBD2. CDR1 is MNHEY and CDR2 is SVGAGI in the germline V gene. After removal of 0 bases from V and 1 base from J, the junction contained 0 bases not matched to a gene. The CDR3 spans 16 residues. Written as DNA, the CDR3 is TGTGCCAGCAGTTACTCGACTAGCGGGGGCCAAGAGACCCAGTACTTC. It encodes CASSYSTSGGQETQYF.

This rearrangement joins TRBV11-2 to TRBJ1-1; D ambiguous. Germline assignment: CDR1 SGHAT and CDR2 FQNNGV. The CDR3 is 15 residues long. V was cut by 0 bases and J by 0 bases, with 8 bases left in between. The CDR3 protein is CASSLEVILNTEAFF. For the CDR3, the DNA is TGTGCCAGCAGCTTAGAGGTGATACTGAACACTGAAGCTTTCTTT.

Only a few counts were recorded for this clonotype. The chain has TRBV24-1 and TRBJ2-1; 11 positions agree with TRBD2. CDR3 length equals 17 residues. V lost 5 bases and J lost 7; bases outside the gene matches: 12. CDR1 and CDR2 from the germline V gene are KGHDR and SFDVKD. The CDR3 sequence is CATSAPVLAGDRNEQFF. For the CDR3, the DNA is TGTGCCACCAGTGCCCCAGTACTAGCGGGGGATCGTAATGAGCAGTTCTTC.

This clonotype was observed a few times. This chain uses TRBV12-3 or TRBV12-4 with TRBJ2-3; possibly TRBD1 or TRBD2 for D (6 bases each). The CDR3 extends over 13 amino acids. Trimming shortened V by 3 bases and J by 10 bases, and 14 bases separated the two germline ends. The DNA for the CDR3 is TGTGCCAGCAGTTTGGGGGGCCCCGGGGCGCAGTATTTT. Translation gives CASSLGGPGAQYF.

Concerning this clonotype itself: At one of its ends the junction is not consistent with the germline gene, which may arise from a read error. The V call is TRBV14, the J call TRBJ1-2; D remains unclear. Germline V gene sequence: CDR1 SGHDN, CDR2 FVKESK. CDR3 length: 13 amino acids. The CDR3 DNA reads TGTGCCAGCAGCCAAATGGACGGTGATGGATACACCTTC. Amino acids: CASSQMDGDGYTF.

This clonotype showed up just a few times. This chain connects TRBV5-5 to TRBJ1-5, with D perhaps TRBD1 (5 bases). The germline V gene encodes CDR1 SGHKS and CDR2 YYEKEE (reference sequence). V lost 1 base and J 3 bases, leaving 11 bases between the germline ends. The CDR3 consists of 15 residues. This chain's CDR3 is CASSLLGGVNQPQHF. The CDR3 DNA reads as TGTGCCAGCAGCTTGTTGGGGGGAGTCAATCAGCCCCAGCATTTT.

The V gene is TRBV5-1, the J gene TRBJ1-2; no reliable D call. V dropped 2 bases and J dropped 7 bases, with 15 bases sitting between them. Germline V lookup: CDR1 SGHRS, CDR2 YFSETQ. The CDR3 totals 14 residues. CDR3 coding DNA: TGCGCCAGCAGCTTCGGTCAGTCGGGCTCTGGCTACACCTTC. Translating it yields CASSFGQSGSGYTF. Full variable domain (remainder filled in from reference TRBV5-1 and TRBJ1-2): KAGVTQTPRYLIKTRGQQVTLSCSPISGHRSVSWYQQTPGQGLQFLFEYFSETQRNKGNFPGRFSGRQFSNSRSEMNVSTLELGDSALYLCASSFGQSGSGYTFGSGTRLTVV.

V gene TRBV18 combines with J gene TRBJ1-5; D ambiguous. Germline V gene sequence: CDR1 KGHSH, CDR2 LQKENI. CDR3 length: 15 residues. V shed 4 bases and J shed 4 bases, with 14 bases lying between them. This CDR3 is CASSQSGQPNQPQHF. The DNA for the CDR3 is TGTGCCAGCTCACAATCTGGCCAGCCTAATCAGCCCCAGCATTTT.

This clonotype has only a few counts. V usage is TRBV5-1 and J usage is TRBJ2-7; no definite D call. The CDR3 runs to 13 residues. Germline V lookup: CDR1 SGHRS, CDR2 YFSETQ. V was trimmed by 3 bases and J by 5 bases, leaving 12 bases between them. The CDR3 reads CASSYGDGDEQYF. As DNA, the CDR3 is TGCGCCAGCAGCTACGGTGACGGAGACGAGCAGTACTTC. Supplemented by reference TRBV5-1 and TRBJ2-7, the full variable domain reads KAGVTQTPRYLIKTRGQQVTLSCSPISGHRSVSWYQQTPGQGLQFLFEYFSETQRNKGNFPGRFSGRQFSNSRSEMNVSTLELGDSALYLCASSYGDGDEQYFGPGTRLTVT.

The chain combines TRBV24-1 with TRBJ1-1, with unresolved D. Germline V gives CDR1 KGHDR, CDR2 SFDVKD. V lost 9 bases and J lost 6, with 16 bases in between. The CDR3 has 13 amino acids. CDR3 bases: TGTGCCACCCGGCTGGGCCGGGAATCTGAAGCTTTCTTT. The encoded protein is CATRLGRESEAFF.

This clonotype occurred a few times. The rearrangement links TRBV20-1 to TRBJ2-5, with D uncertain. The V gene's germline CDR1 is DFQATT and CDR2 SNEGSKA (reference sequence). This CDR3 spans 13 amino acids. With 6 bases removed from V and 0 bases from J, the gap between germline ends came to 11 bases. This CDR3 is CSAPDLNQETQYF. CDR3 DNA: TGCAGTGCACCGGACCTAAACCAAGAGACCCAGTACTTC.

This rearrangement joins TRBV6-5 to TRBJ1-5, with D perhaps matching TRBD1 (5 bases). Germline V gives CDR1 MNHEY, CDR2 SVGAGI. Trimming removed 0 bases from V and 3 bases from J, with 9 bases in between. The CDR3 covers 15 residues. The CDR3 DNA follows: TGTGCCAGCAGTTACTCTCAGGGTATCAATCAGCCCCAGCATTTT. It yields the protein CASSYSQGINQPQHF.

In this sample, this clonotype turned up a few times. V is TRBV7-8 and J is TRBJ2-1; 13 nucleotides agree with TRBD2. The CDR3 has 15 residues. The ends lost 4 bases at V and 9 bases at J; junction bases unmatched: 6. Germline loops: CDR1 SGHVS, CDR2 FQNEAQ. This chain's CDR3 is CASSSLAGGRGEQFF. The CDR3 region has the DNA TGTGCCAGCAGCTCACTAGCGGGAGGGCGCGGTGAGCAGTTCTTC.

The genes are TRBV12-3 or TRBV12-4 and TRBJ1-2; a weak D match, TRBD1 (6 bases). CDR3 length equals 13 residues. The ends were cut back, 3 bases at V and 7 bases at J, with 12 bases in the middle. The CDR3 DNA follows: TGTGCCAGCAGTTTCTCAGGGGCGATTGGCTACACCTTC. Translating it yields CASSFSGAIGYTF.

This chain joins TRBV7-2 and TRBJ2-7, with a weak D call TRBD1 (5 bases). With 3 bases removed from V and 2 bases from J, the gap between germline ends came to 11 bases. This CDR3 is 14 amino acids long. Per germline, CDR1 SGHTA and CDR2 FQGNSA. CDR3 loop: CASSLGPGPYEQYF. CDR3 bases: TGTGCCAGCAGCTTGGGTCCAGGGCCCTACGAGCAGTACTTC.

In its sample, this clonotype was seen a few times. V is TRBV3-1 and J is TRBJ2-7; D is uncertain. Trimming took off 0 bases at V and 0 bases at J, with 9 bases between the two ends. Germline V gives CDR1 LGHDT, CDR2 YNNKEL (reference sequence). This CDR3 region has 15 residues. This CDR3 is CASSQDSPHSYEQYF. DNA for the CDR3: TGTGCCAGCAGCCAAGATAGCCCACACTCCTACGAGCAGTACTTC.